The 18 T cell receptor beta chains below all came from one sample that was sequenced in a study of OX40 agonist ivuxolimab in advanced cancers. Library prep was done by the immunoSEQ multiplex PCR assay. Entries here come from immuneACCESS through TCRdb and include only in-frame sequences with V and J called. Some clones fail to appear in such tables; in the studies checked, an unresolved V gene covers under half of the shortfall, and the cause of the remainder is unknown. This sample lists roughly 60,000 clones; around 86% were detected once. The ten largest account for nearly 0.9% of the sample. Material: CD4+ or CD8+ T cells sorted from blood, obtained in a trial of the OX40 agonist ivuxolimab. The receptors were gathered from an adult with an advanced solid tumor such as melanoma, head and neck, liver or kidney cancer.

The V call is TRBV5-4, the J call TRBJ2-2; D possibly corresponds to TRBD1 (6 bases). The V gene lost 3 bases and the J gene lost 4 bases, with 19 bases spanning the gap. Germline lookup yields CDR1 SGHNT and CDR2 YYREEE (reference sequence). This CDR3 contains 17 residues. The CDR3, as DNA: TGTGCCAGCAGCTATTTAAAGGACAGTCGGGGCACCGGGGAGCTGTTTTTT. As protein: CASSYLKDSRGTGELFF.

The chain is built from TRBV30 and TRBJ2-3; the D gene could be TRBD1 or TRBD2 (6 bases each). This CDR3 has 13 amino acids. The germline V and J ends were trimmed by 3 bases and 4 bases, with 11 bases remaining between them. Germline CDR1 and CDR2: GTSNPN and SVGIG (reference sequence). CDR3 sequence: CAWSPGGPDTQYF. CDR3 nucleotide sequence: TGTGCCTGGAGCCCTGGGGGGCCAGATACGCAGTATTTT.

The rearrangement links TRBV25-1 to TRBJ1-3; no firm D call. Germline V gene lookup returns CDR1 MGHDK and CDR2 SYGVNS. Trimming left V 6 bases short and J 0 bases short, with 3 bases between. The length of the CDR3 is 12 residues. Written as DNA, the CDR3 is TGTGCCAGCAGGAACTCTGGAAACACCATATATTTT. It translates to CASRNSGNTIYF.

This clone was observed a single time. The gene calls are TRBV10-3 and TRBJ2-3; D not certain. Looked up from germline, CDR1 is ENHRY and CDR2 is SYGVKD. V was trimmed by 2 bases and J by 5 bases, leaving 8 bases between them. The CDR3 sequence is 13 residues long. CDR3 nucleotides: TGTGCCATCAGTGAGAGCTCCCTAGATACGCAGTATTTT. Amino acid sequence: CAISESSLDTQYF.

This rearrangement joins TRBV11-2 to TRBJ2-7; D unresolved. CDR3 length: 14 amino acids. V lost 1 base to trimming and J lost 6 bases, with 13 bases between them. Germline CDR1 reads SGHAT; CDR2 reads FQNNGV. CDR3 in DNA: TGTGCCAGCAGCTTAGCTGGCCGGAGTGGCGAGCAGTACTTC. This sequence encodes CASSLAGRSGEQYF.

This clone occurred once. The chain couples TRBV4-1 to TRBJ2-7; D is uncertain. Germline V gives CDR1 MGHRA, CDR2 YSYEKL. V was trimmed by 4 bases and J by 5 bases, leaving 27 bases between them. The CDR3 contains 18 residues. The CDR3 here is CASSLNPSRRPFFDEQYF. CDR3 nucleotides: TGCGCCAGCAGCCTGAACCCATCACGACGGCCCTTTTTCGACGAGCAGTACTTC.

V usage is TRBV9 and J usage is TRBJ1-6; 11 nucleotides line up with TRBD1. Per the germline V gene, CDR1 is SGDLS and CDR2 is YYNGEE. The trim removed 4 bases at V and 14 bases at J, leaving 14 bases unmatched. The CDR3 is made up of 16 amino acids. The CDR3 loop is CASSSMSGTGGGALHF. CDR3 nucleotides: TGTGCCAGCAGCTCAATGTCAGGGACAGGGGGAGGGGCCCTCCACTTT.

The rearrangement links TRBV28 to TRBJ2-7, with a possible D match to TRBD1 (6 bases). The germline V and J ends were trimmed by 5 bases and 2 bases, with 16 bases remaining between them. The CDR3 runs 15 residues. Per germline, CDR1 MDHEN and CDR2 SYDVKM. The chain's CDR3 is CASSPLGAQAYEQYF. The CDR3 bases are TGTGCCAGCAGTCCCTTGGGGGCCCAGGCCTACGAGCAGTACTTC.

The chain links TRBV29-1 to TRBJ2-3; 8 bases fit TRBD2. V was clipped by 4 bases and J by 0 bases; unmatched bases: 0. Germline lookup yields CDR1 SQVTM and CDR2 ANQGSEA. This CDR3 comprises 13 residues. In nucleotides, the CDR3 is TGCAGCGTTGTAGCGGGAAGCACAGATACGCAGTATTTT. Its translation is CSVVAGSTDTQYF.

The V and J genes are TRBV5-4 and TRBJ2-4, with 12 bases aligning to TRBD2. Unmatched junction bases numbered 14, after V lost 4 bases and J lost 9 bases. Per germline, CDR1 SGHNT and CDR2 YYREEE (reference sequence). This CDR3 has 17 residues. The CDR3 reads CASSPEGLAGGQGIQYF. In DNA, the CDR3 is TGTGCCAGCAGCCCTGAGGGGCTAGCGGGAGGGCAAGGCATTCAGTACTTC.

This chain uses TRBV9 with TRBJ1-4; D call uncertain. Trimming stripped 0 bases from V and 5 bases from J, with 8 bases between. The germline CDR1 and CDR2 sequences are SGDLS and YYNGEE. The CDR3 extends over 14 amino acids. The CDR3 sequence is CASSVGVQNEKLFF. The DNA for the CDR3 is TGTGCCAGCAGCGTAGGAGTACAGAATGAAAAACTGTTTTTT.

The rearrangement links TRBV10-3 to TRBJ2-1; 12 nucleotides align to TRBD2. The junction had 6 bases not matched to a gene; V was cut back by 6 bases and J by 6 bases. There are 15 residues in the CDR3. The V gene's germline CDR1 is ENHRY and CDR2 SYGVKD. CDR3: CAISPTSGRINEQFF. CDR3 coding DNA: TGTGCCATCAGCCCGACTAGCGGGAGAATCAATGAGCAGTTCTTC.

In the case of this clone: Germline and junction disagree at one end, which may indicate a read error. V is TRBV7-7 and J is TRBJ1-5, with 8 nucleotides matching TRBD1. This CDR3 contains 15 residues. CDR1 is SSHAT, CDR2 FNYEAQ, per germline (reference sequence). The CDR3 coding sequence is TGTGCTAGCAGCTTATGGGACAGGTTCAATCAGCCCCAGCATTTT. Protein product: CASSLWDRFNQPQHF.

The rearrangement joins TRBV30 to TRBJ2-5; 10 bases are a match to TRBD1. The CDR3 contains 12 residues. CDR1 is GTSNPN, CDR2 SVGIG, per germline (reference sequence). Trimming removed 5 bases from V and 6 bases from J; junction bases left unmatched: 3. Here the CDR3 reads CAWGGQGKTQYF. CDR3 DNA: TGTGCCTGGGGGGGACAGGGGAAGACCCAGTACTTC.

This clone has just a few counts. The rearrangement links TRBV6-5 to TRBJ2-6; perhaps TRBD1 as D (6 bases). Germline loops: CDR1 MNHEY, CDR2 SVGAGI. V lost 6 bases, J lost 4 bases, and 13 bases lay in between. The CDR3 extends over 15 amino acids. CDR3 sequence reads: CASSLRGPGANVLTF. Here the CDR3 DNA reads TGTGCCAGCAGCCTCAGGGGTCCCGGGGCCAACGTCCTGACTTTC.

This chain connects TRBV6-6 to TRBJ1-3, with D hard to call. CDR3 length equals 15 residues. From germline, CDR1 is MNHNY and CDR2 SVGAGI (reference sequence). Trimming removed 2 bases at V and 0 bases at J, with 8 bases between. The CDR3 DNA is TGTGCCAGCAGTTACGACACAAACTCTGGAAACACCATATATTTT. The encoded protein is CASSYDTNSGNTIYF.

The chain has TRBV6-6 and TRBJ1-1, with a tentative D call TRBD1 (6 bases). This CDR3 comprises 14 residues. Deletions cut 6 bases from V and 10 bases from J, with 21 bases between. CDR1 and CDR2 from the germline V gene are MNHNY and SVGAGI (reference sequence). The CDR3: CASRTQGIYVGAFF. As DNA, the CDR3 is TGTGCCAGCAGGACACAGGGAATATATGTGGGAGCTTTCTTT.

The V and J genes are TRBV2 and TRBJ2-7; unclear D gene. CDR3 length: 11 residues. Trimming removed 4 bases from V and 4 bases from J, with 5 bases in between. Germline assignment: CDR1 SNHLY and CDR2 FYNNEI. Here the CDR3 reads CASSALYEQYF. The CDR3 DNA follows: TGTGCCAGCAGTGCCCTTTACGAGCAGTACTTC.